The 32 T cell receptor beta chains in this list originate from one sample, sequenced in a study of radiotherapy plus CTLA-4 blockade in lung cancer. This table comes from immunoSEQ multiplex PCR, and its TCRdb copy is limited to in-frame clones, with some not included. The table has approximately 49,000 clones, 80% to 90% seen once. The specimen comprised peripheral blood, sampled from a patient treated with radiotherapy plus ipilimumab. All receptors come from a human donor with non-small cell lung cancer whose response to radiotherapy plus ipilimumab could not be evaluated.

The V and J genes are TRBV4-2 and TRBJ1-5; D perhaps matches TRBD1 (6 bases). The CDR3 is made up of 15 amino acids. Deletions cut 0 bases from V and 2 bases from J, with 8 bases between. Germline V gene data show CDR1 as LGHNA and CDR2 as YNFKEQ. The CDR3 region is CASSQDWTGNQPQHF. CDR3 nucleotides: TGTGCCAGCAGCCAAGATTGGACAGGCAATCAGCCCCAGCATTTT.

The chain couples TRBV11-2 to TRBJ2-1, with 7 bases that match TRBD2. Unmatched junction bases numbered 11, after V lost 5 bases and J lost 4 bases. CDR1 is SGHAT, CDR2 FQNNGV, per germline. The CDR3 runs 16 residues. The CDR3 sequence: CASSTQVGRKYNEQFF. The CDR3 region has the DNA TGTGCCAGCAGCACCCAGGTCGGGAGGAAATACAATGAGCAGTTCTTC.

The chain links TRBV28 to TRBJ1-1; D perhaps matches TRBD1 (5 bases). From germline, CDR1 is MDHEN and CDR2 SYDVKM. V was shortened by 5 bases and J by 4 bases, with 14 bases between the two germline ends. The CDR3 has 14 residues. The CDR3 is CASSIGDRRTEAFF. The CDR3 DNA is TGTGCCAGCAGTATAGGGGATCGGCGCACTGAAGCTTTCTTT.

V gene TRBV19 combines with J gene TRBJ2-7; D may be TRBD1 (5 bases). The CDR3 runs 12 residues. Trimming stripped 10 bases from V and 3 bases from J, with 13 bases between. CDR1 is LNHDA, CDR2 SQIVND, per germline (reference sequence). Written as DNA, the CDR3 is TGTGCCACCGAAGGTGACAGCTACGAGCAGTACTTC. It yields the protein CATEGDSYEQYF.

This chain joins TRBV4-3 and TRBJ1-1; the match to TRBD1 covers 9 bases. Looked up from germline, CDR1 is LGHNA and CDR2 is YSLEER. CDR3 length equals 14 residues. V dropped 0 bases and J dropped 12; count of bases not matched to a gene: 8. The CDR3 nucleotides read TGCGCCAGCAGCCAAGACCTTACAGGGGGCCGAACTTTCTTT. Protein: CASSQDLTGGRTFF.

The chain carries TRBV7-2 and TRBJ2-7; D unclear. Deletions cut 3 bases from V and 1 base from J, with 10 bases between. The length of the CDR3 is 14 residues. CDR1 and CDR2 (germline): SGHTA, FQGNSA. This CDR3 is CASSFPAPSYEQYF. CDR3 bases: TGTGCCAGCAGCTTCCCAGCGCCGTCCTACGAGCAGTACTTC.

V gene TRBV5-5 combines with J gene TRBJ1-1; 10 positions match TRBD1. J was trimmed by 3 bases and V by 4 bases; bases with no gene match: 12. Germline loops: CDR1 SGHKS, CDR2 YYEKEE (reference sequence). The CDR3 consists of 17 residues. Written as DNA, the CDR3 is TGTGCCAGCAGCCGGATGCCGGGACAGGGGATTTACACTGAAGCTTTCTTT. The encoded protein is CASSRMPGQGIYTEAFF.

CDR3 in amino acids: CASSPAGQGGDTQYF. CDR3 DNA sequence: TGTGCCAGCAGCCCGGCCGGGCAGGGAGGAGATACGCAGTATTTT. V gene TRBV27 combines with J gene TRBJ2-3, with TRBD2 as a possible D gene (6 bases). CDR1 and CDR2 from the germline V gene are MNHEY and SMNVEV (reference sequence). The V and J ends lost 6 bases and 5 bases respectively, with 18 bases between them. The CDR3 covers 15 residues.

J is TRBJ2-3 and V is TRBV4-2; weak D call: TRBD2 (5 bases). Trimming stripped 4 bases from V and 8 bases from J, with 25 bases between. Germline assignment: CDR1 LGHNA and CDR2 YNFKEQ. This CDR3 region has 17 residues. CDR3 amino acids: CASSPPPTAGPFPTQYF. CDR3 coding DNA: TGTGCCAGCAGCCCCCCACCCACGGCGGGTCCTTTCCCTACGCAGTATTTT.

The chain has TRBV5-1 and TRBJ2-5, with TRBD1 identical over 8 bases. V lost 4 bases and J lost 1; bases outside the gene matches: 3. Germline values: CDR1 SGHRS, CDR2 YFSETQ. CDR3 size: 14 residues. As DNA, the CDR3 is TGCGCCAGCAGCCCCGGACAGGGCCAAGAGACCCAGTACTTC. Encoded protein: CASSPGQGQETQYF.

A single count supports this clone. J is TRBJ2-1 and V is TRBV27; 11 bases match TRBD2. In germline, CDR1 is MNHEY, CDR2 SMNVEV (reference sequence). After removal of 3 bases from V and 6 bases from J, the junction contained 7 bases not matched to a gene. The CDR3 extends over 16 amino acids. The CDR3 coding sequence is TGTGCCAGCAGTTTGGCAACTAGCGGGAGTACCAATGAGCAGTTCTTC. It codes for CASSLATSGSTNEQFF.

V usage is TRBV28 and J usage is TRBJ1-2; D is undetermined. The CDR3 has 15 residues. V was cut by 4 bases and J by 2 bases, with 14 bases left in between. Germline CDR1 is MDHEN and CDR2 is SYDVKM. The CDR3 loop reads CASSSTRTGNYGYTF. In DNA, the CDR3 is TGTGCCAGCAGTTCCACCCGGACGGGGAACTATGGCTACACCTTC.

This CDR3 is CASSSKGFEAFF. Here the CDR3 DNA reads TGTGCCAGCAGCTCAAAGGGGTTTGAAGCTTTCTTT. The V call is TRBV7-9, the J call TRBJ1-1; perhaps TRBD1 as D (5 bases). The length of the CDR3 is 12 residues. Germline CDR1 SEHNR, CDR2 FQNEAQ (reference sequence). Trimming removed 4 bases at V and 7 bases at J, with 10 bases between.

This clone has a single count. This sequence joins TRBV7-2 and TRBJ2-7; D is perhaps TRBD1 (6 bases). CDR1 and CDR2 from the germline V gene are SGHTA and FQGNSA. V lost 5 bases to trimming and J lost 6 bases, with 11 bases between them. The CDR3 has 12 residues. The CDR3 is CASSPTGSEQYF. CDR3 DNA: TGTGCCAGCAGCCCTACAGGGTCCGAGCAGTACTTC. The full variable domain, completed using reference TRBV7-2 and TRBJ2-7, is GAGVSQSPSNKVTEKGKDVELRCDPISGHTALYWYRQSLGQGLEFLIYFQGNSAPDKSGLPSDRFSAERTGGSVSTLTIQRTQQEDSAVYLCASSPTGSEQYFGPGTRLTVT.

V gene TRBV11-2 combines with J gene TRBJ2-3; 7 bases match TRBD1. The CDR3 runs 14 residues. CDR1 and CDR2 (germline): SGHAT, FQNNGV. The ends lost 6 bases at V and 1 base at J; junction bases unmatched: 4. The CDR3 region has the DNA TGTGCCAGCAGTTTTGGACAGGGCACAGATACGCAGTATTTT. Protein: CASSFGQGTDTQYF. Variable domain in full (rest from reference TRBV11-2 and TRBJ2-3): EAGVAQSPRYKIIEKRQSVAFWCNPISGHATLYWYQQILGQGPKLLIQFQNNGVVDDSQLPKDRFSAERLKGVDSTLKIQPAKLEDSAVYLCASSFGQGTDTQYFGPGTRLTVL.

The genes are TRBV4-1 and TRBJ2-7; 8 bases agree with TRBD1. The CDR3 length is 15 residues. V dropped 1 base and J dropped 5; count of bases not matched to a gene: 7. Germline loops: CDR1 MGHRA, CDR2 YSYEKL. The CDR3, as DNA: TGCGCCAGCAGCCAAGCTGCAGGGGGCAACGACGAGCAGTACTTC. It is translated as CASSQAAGGNDEQYF.

This chain links TRBV29-1 with TRBJ2-1; 11 bases align to TRBD2. The CDR3 extends over 14 amino acids. V was pared by 5 bases and J by 7 bases, with 7 bases of the junction left unmatched. Germline lookup yields CDR1 SQVTM and CDR2 ANQGSEA. The CDR3 region is CSVPTSGETNEQFF. CDR3 nucleotide sequence: TGCAGCGTTCCGACTAGCGGGGAGACTAATGAGCAGTTCTTC.

The V and J genes are TRBV19 and TRBJ2-5; perhaps TRBD2 as D (6 bases). The tail of the sequence fits TRBJ2-7 better, so the J call may be wrong. Germline values: CDR1 LNHDA, CDR2 SQIVND (reference sequence). This CDR3 is 14 amino acids long. CDR3 sequence reads: CASSMGGGIYEQYF. CDR3 in DNA: TGTGCCAGTAGTATGGGGGGTGGAATATACGAGCAGTACTTC.

The chain recombines TRBV27 with TRBJ1-2; the D is unclear. The V end was cut by 4 bases, the J end by 0 bases, with 6 bases between. Per the germline V gene, CDR1 is MNHEY and CDR2 is SMNVEV (reference sequence). CDR3 length: 13 residues. The chain's CDR3 is CASSWQANYGYTF. The CDR3 DNA reads TGTGCCAGCAGTTGGCAAGCTAACTATGGCTACACCTTC.

The chain uses TRBV7-2 and TRBJ1-1, with a tentative D call TRBD1 (5 bases). The V end lost 1 base, the J end lost 11 bases, and 14 bases lay between the germline ends. The germline gives CDR1 SGHTA, CDR2 FQGNSA. CDR3 length: 13 amino acids. The DNA for the CDR3 is TGTGCCAGCAGCTTAGAGTCCCAGGGCGAGGCTTTCTTT. Protein product: CASSLESQGEAFF.

The sample holds a few counts of this clone. V and J are TRBV18 and TRBJ1-2; D is uncertain. Germline values: CDR1 KGHSH, CDR2 LQKENI. This CDR3 comprises 13 residues. V shed 3 bases and J shed 8 bases, with 13 bases lying between them. Here the CDR3 DNA reads TGTGCCAGCTCACCCCCTCTCGAGGAGGGCTACACCTTC. Translating gives CASSPPLEEGYTF.

The chain joins TRBV4-1 to TRBJ2-5; possible D gene TRBD2, 5 bases. Trimming took 0 bases from V and 9 from J, leaving 17 bases between them. The germline CDR1 and CDR2 sequences are MGHRA and YSYEKL. The CDR3 spans 15 residues. Here the CDR3 DNA reads TGCGCCAGCAGCCAAGATCCGGGGTCCGAGAAGGCCCAGTACTTC. It yields the protein CASSQDPGSEKAQYF.

V and J are TRBV30 and TRBJ2-7; weak D call: TRBD2 (5 bases). Germline CDR1 and CDR2: GTSNPN and SVGIG (reference sequence). This CDR3 comprises 14 residues. Trimming removed 0 bases at V and 6 bases at J, with 15 bases between. The CDR3 nucleotides are TGTGCCTGGAGTGTTAGGAGGATGCAGGCCGAGCAGTACTTC. Translated, it gives CAWSVRRMQAEQYF.

V and J are TRBV6-6 and TRBJ2-5; D gene uncertain. The end of the DNA aligns better with TRBJ2-7, so the J call may be wrong. Germline CDR1 MNHNY, CDR2 SVGAGI (reference sequence). This CDR3 has 15 amino acids. The CDR3 DNA follows: TGTGCCAGCAGTTACTCGATTCCGGTCGCCTACGAGCAGTACTTC. Its translation is CASSYSIPVAYEQYF.

Concerning this clone: Compared with germline, one end of the junction differs, possibly owing to a read error. The chain has TRBV11-2 and TRBJ2-1, with a possible D match to TRBD1 (5 bases). Germline values: CDR1 SGHAT, CDR2 FQNNGV. The CDR3 runs to 15 residues. CDR3 sequence (DNA): TGTGTCAGCAGCTTAGGCCCAGGGATGGGCAATGAGCAGTTCTTC. Translated, it gives CVSSLGPGMGNEQFF. The full variable domain, rest sourced from reference TRBV11-2 and TRBJ2-1, is EAGVAQSPRYKIIEKRQSVAFWCNPISGHATLYWYQQILGQGPKLLIQFQNNGVVDDSQLPKDRFSAERLKGVDSTLKIQPAKLEDSAVYLCVSSLGPGMGNEQFFGPGTRLTVL.

The chain uses TRBV6-1 and TRBJ2-1; TRBD2 is a possible D gene (6 bases). The CDR3 has 13 amino acids. Germline assignment: CDR1 MNHNS and CDR2 SASEGT. V lost 4 bases and J 4 bases, leaving 8 bases between the germline ends. CDR3 DNA sequence: TGTGCCAGCAGTGGGGACTCGTACAATGAGCAGTTCTTC. Its translation is CASSGDSYNEQFF.

This clone has a handful of counts. CDR3 residues: CASSLGTVNQPQHF. The CDR3 region has the DNA TGTGCCAGCAGTTTAGGTACAGTGAATCAGCCCCAGCATTTT. V gene TRBV28 combines with J gene TRBJ1-5, with D unresolved. From germline, CDR1 is MDHEN and CDR2 SYDVKM. This CDR3 has 14 residues. V was trimmed by 2 bases and J by 4 bases, leaving 9 bases between them. Filled out from reference TRBV28 and TRBJ1-5, the complete variable domain reads DVKVTQSSRYLVKRTGEKVFLECVQDMDHENMFWYRQDPGLGLRLIYFSYDVKMKEKGDIPEGYSVSREKKERFSLILESASTNQTSMYLCASSLGTVNQPQHFGDGTRLSIL.

This clone was counted a single time. J is TRBJ2-5 and V is TRBV15, with 12 bases that match TRBD2. Germline-derived CDR1 and CDR2 are LNHNV and YYDKDF (reference sequence). The CDR3 consists of 18 residues. The J segment lost 4 bases and the V segment lost 3 bases, leaving 12 bases of the junction unmatched. CDR3 protein: CATSSGELAGGWGETQYF. CDR3 bases: TGTGCCACCAGCAGCGGAGAACTAGCGGGAGGATGGGGAGAGACCCAGTACTTC.

This clone was recorded once. This chain uses TRBV5-1 with TRBJ1-1; 8 nucleotides match TRBD1. CDR1 and CDR2 (germline): SGHRS, YFSETQ. Germline trimming cut 4 bases from V and 2 bases from J; bases unmatched to any gene: 4. This CDR3 is 14 amino acids long. The CDR3 sequence is CASSGGQGNTEAFF. CDR3 sequence (DNA): TGCGCCAGCAGCGGCGGACAGGGAAACACTGAAGCTTTCTTT.

J is TRBJ2-7 and V is TRBV7-2; 7 bases are a match to TRBD1. The CDR3 spans 15 residues. Germline loops: CDR1 SGHTA, CDR2 FQGNSA. V gave up 1 base and J gave up 1 base; unmatched junction bases: 4. CDR3 bases: TGTGCCAGCAGCTTAGACGGGACAGAGTCCTACGAGCAGTACTTC. As protein: CASSLDGTESYEQYF.

This sequence joins TRBV6-5 and TRBJ1-1; maybe TRBD1 (6 bases). Germline V gene sequence: CDR1 MNHEY, CDR2 SVGAGI. The CDR3 consists of 14 residues. The V end lost 6 bases, the J end lost 11 bases, and 22 bases lay between the germline ends. CDR3: CASRGTGLVSPAFF. CDR3 coding DNA: TGTGCCAGCAGAGGCACAGGGCTGGTTTCCCCTGCTTTCTTT.

This sequence joins TRBV9 and TRBJ2-1; weak D call: TRBD2 (6 bases). Germline V CDR1 and CDR2: SGDLS, YYNGEE. Trimming pared 4 bases from V and 1 base from J, leaving 15 bases between. The CDR3 sequence is 16 residues long. CDR3 bases: TGTGCCAGCAGCATGAACCGGGACTCGTCCTACAATGAGCAGTTCTTC. Translation gives CASSMNRDSSYNEQFF. The whole variable domain, remainder taken from reference TRBV9 and TRBJ2-1, is DSGVTQTPKHLITATGQRVTLRCSPRSGDLSVYWYQQSLDQGLQFLIQYYNGEERAKGNILERFSAQQFPDLHSELNLSSLELGDSALYFCASSMNRDSSYNEQFFGPGTRLTVL.